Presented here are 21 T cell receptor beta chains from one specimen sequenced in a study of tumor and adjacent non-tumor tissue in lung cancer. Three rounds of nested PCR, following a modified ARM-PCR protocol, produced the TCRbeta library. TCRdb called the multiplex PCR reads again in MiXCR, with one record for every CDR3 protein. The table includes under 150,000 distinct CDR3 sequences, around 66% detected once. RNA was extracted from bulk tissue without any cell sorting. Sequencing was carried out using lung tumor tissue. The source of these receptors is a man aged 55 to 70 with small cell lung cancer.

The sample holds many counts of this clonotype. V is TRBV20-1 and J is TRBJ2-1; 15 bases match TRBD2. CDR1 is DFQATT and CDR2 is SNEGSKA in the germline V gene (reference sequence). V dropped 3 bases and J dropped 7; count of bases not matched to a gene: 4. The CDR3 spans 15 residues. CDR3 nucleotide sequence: TGCAGTGCTAGCTTTGGACTAGCGGGAGGGAATGAGCAGTTCTTC. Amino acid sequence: CSASFGLAGGNEQFF.

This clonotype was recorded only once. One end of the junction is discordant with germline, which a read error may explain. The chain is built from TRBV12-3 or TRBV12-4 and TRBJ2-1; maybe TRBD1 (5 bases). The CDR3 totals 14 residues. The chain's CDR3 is CASTRGTYYNEQFF. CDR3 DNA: TGTGCCAGCACTAGGGGAACGTACTACAATGAGCAATTCTTC.

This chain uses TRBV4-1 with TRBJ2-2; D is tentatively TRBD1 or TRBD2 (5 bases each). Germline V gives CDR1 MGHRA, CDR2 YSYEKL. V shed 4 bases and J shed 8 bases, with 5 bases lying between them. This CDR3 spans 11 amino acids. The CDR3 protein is CASSRGGELFF. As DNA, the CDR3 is TGCGCCAGCAGCCGGGGGGGGGAGCTGTTTTTT.

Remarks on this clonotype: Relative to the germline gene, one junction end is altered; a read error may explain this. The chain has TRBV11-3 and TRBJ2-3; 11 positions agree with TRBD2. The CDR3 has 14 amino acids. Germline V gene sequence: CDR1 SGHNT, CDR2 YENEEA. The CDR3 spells CASNLAGGGDTQYF. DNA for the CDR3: TGTGCCAGCAACTTAGCGGGAGGGGGTGATACGCAGTATTTT.

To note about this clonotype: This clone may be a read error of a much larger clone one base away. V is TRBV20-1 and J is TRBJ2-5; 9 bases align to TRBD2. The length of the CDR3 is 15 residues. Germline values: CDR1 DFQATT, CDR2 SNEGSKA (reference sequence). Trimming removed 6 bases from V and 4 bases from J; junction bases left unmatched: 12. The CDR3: CSAHRQAGGGETQYF. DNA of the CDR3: TGCAGTGCACATAGACAAGCGGGAGGCGGAGAGACCCAGTACTTC.

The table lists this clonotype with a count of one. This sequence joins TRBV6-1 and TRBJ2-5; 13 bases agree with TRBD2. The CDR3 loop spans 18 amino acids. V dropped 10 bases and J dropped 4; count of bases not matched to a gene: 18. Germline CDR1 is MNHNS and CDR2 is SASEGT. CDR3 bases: TGTGCCAACAGCAAAGGACTAGCGGGAGAAAGTTTCCCAGAGACCCAGTACTTC. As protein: CANSKGLAGESFPETQYF.

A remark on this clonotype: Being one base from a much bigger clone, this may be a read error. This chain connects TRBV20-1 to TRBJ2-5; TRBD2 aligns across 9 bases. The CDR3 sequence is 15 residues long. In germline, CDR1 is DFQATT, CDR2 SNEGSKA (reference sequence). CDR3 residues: CSARDIAGVEDTQYF. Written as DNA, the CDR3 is TGCAGTGCTAGAGATATAGCGGGAGTAGAAGATACCCAGTACTTC.

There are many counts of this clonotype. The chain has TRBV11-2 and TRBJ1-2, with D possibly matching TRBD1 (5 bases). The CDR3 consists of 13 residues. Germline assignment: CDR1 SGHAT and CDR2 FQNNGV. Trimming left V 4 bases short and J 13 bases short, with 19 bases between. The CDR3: CASSWDLRESSTF. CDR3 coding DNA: TGTGCCAGCAGCTGGGACCTCAGGGAATCAAGCACCTTC. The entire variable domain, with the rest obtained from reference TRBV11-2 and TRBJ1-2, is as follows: EAGVAQSPRYKIIEKRQSVAFWCNPISGHATLYWYQQILGQGPKLLIQFQNNGVVDDSQLPKDRFSAERLKGVDSTLKIQPAKLEDSAVYLCASSWDLRESSTFGSGTRLTVV.

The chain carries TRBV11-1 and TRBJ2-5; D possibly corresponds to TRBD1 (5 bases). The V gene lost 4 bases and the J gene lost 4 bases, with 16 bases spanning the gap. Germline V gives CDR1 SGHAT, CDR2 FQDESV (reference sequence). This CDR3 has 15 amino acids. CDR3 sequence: CASSSQGGMGETQYF. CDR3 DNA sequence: TGTGCCAGCAGCTCCCAGGGCGGAATGGGAGAGACCCAGTACTTC. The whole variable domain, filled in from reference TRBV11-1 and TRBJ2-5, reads EAEVAQSPRYKITEKSQAVAFWCDPISGHATLYWYRQILGQGPELLVQFQDESVVDDSQLPKDRFSAERLKGVDSTLKIQPAELGDSAMYLCASSSQGGMGETQYFGPGTRLLVL.

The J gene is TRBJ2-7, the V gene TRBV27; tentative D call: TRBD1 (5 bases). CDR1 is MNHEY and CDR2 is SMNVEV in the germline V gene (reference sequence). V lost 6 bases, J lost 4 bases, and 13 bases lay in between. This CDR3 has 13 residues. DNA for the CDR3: TGTGCCAGCAGGGGAAGACAGTTATACGAGCAGTACGTC. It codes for CASRGRQLYEQYV.

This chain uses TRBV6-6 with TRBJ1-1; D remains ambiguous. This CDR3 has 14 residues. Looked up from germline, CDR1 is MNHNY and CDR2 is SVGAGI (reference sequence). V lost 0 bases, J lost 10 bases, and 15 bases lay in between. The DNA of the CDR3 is TGTGCCAGCAGTTACTCGACCGAGTCAAGTCGAGCTTTCTTT. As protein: CASSYSTESSRAFF.

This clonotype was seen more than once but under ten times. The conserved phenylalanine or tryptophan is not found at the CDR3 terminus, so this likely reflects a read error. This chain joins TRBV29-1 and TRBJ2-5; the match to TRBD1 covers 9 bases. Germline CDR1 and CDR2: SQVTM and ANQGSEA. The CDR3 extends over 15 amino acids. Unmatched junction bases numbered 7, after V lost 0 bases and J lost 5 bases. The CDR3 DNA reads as TGCAGCGTTGAAGAACCCAACAGGGGGCGGGAGACCCAGTACCTC. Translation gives CSVEEPNRGRETQYL.

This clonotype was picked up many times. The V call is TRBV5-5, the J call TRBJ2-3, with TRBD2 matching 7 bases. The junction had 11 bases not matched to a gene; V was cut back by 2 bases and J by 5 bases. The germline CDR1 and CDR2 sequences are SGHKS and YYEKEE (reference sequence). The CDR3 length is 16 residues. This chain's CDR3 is CASSFHSGTGEDTQYF. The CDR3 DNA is TGTGCCAGCAGCTTTCACAGCGGGACTGGTGAAGATACGCAGTATTTT.

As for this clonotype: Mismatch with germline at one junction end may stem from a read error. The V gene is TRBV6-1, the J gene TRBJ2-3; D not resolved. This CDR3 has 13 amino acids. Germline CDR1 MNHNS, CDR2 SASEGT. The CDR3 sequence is CATSTYYTDTQYF. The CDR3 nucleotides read TGTGCCACCAGTACCTACTACACAGATACGCAGTATTTT.

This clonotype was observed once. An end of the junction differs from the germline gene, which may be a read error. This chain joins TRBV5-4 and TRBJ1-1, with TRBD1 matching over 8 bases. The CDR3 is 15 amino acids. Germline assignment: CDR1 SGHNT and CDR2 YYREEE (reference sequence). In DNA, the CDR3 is TGTGCCAACAGCTTGGAAGACAGGGGAGAAATTGAAGCTTTCTTT. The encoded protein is CANSLEDRGEIEAFF.

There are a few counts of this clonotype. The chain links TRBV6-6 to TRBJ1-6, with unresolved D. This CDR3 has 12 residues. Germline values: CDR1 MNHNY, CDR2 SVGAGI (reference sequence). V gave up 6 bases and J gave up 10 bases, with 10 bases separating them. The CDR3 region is CASRYEGSPLHF. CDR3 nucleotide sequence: TGTGCCAGCAGATACGAGGGATCACCCCTCCACTTT.

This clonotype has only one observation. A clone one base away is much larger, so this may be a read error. CDR3 protein: CATSYLDEPYGYTF. CDR3 coding DNA: TGTGCCACCAGTTACCTGGACGAACCCTATGGCTACACCTTC. The gene calls are TRBV24-1 and TRBJ1-2; D gene ambiguous. The CDR3 is 14 residues long. Looked up from germline, CDR1 is KGHDR and CDR2 is SFDVKD. The V end lost 6 bases, the J end lost 4 bases, and 14 bases lay between the germline ends.

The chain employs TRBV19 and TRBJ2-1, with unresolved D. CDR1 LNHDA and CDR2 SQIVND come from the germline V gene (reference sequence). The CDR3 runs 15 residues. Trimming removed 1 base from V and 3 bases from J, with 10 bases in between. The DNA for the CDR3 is TGTGCCAGTAGTATAGGGAGACCCAACTACAATGAGCAGTTCTTC. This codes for CASSIGRPNYNEQFF.

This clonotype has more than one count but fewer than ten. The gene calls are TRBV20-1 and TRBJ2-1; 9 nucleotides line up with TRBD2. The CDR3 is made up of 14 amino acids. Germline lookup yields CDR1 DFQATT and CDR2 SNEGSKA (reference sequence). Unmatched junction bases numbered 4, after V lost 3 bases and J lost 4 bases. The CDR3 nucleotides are TGCAGTGCTAGCTCCGCGGGAGGGTACAATGAGCAGTTCTTC. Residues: CSASSAGGYNEQFF.

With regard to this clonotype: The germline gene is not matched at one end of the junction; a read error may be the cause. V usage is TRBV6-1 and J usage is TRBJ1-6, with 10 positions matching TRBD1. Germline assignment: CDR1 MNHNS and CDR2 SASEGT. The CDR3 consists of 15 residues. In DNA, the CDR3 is TGTGTCAGCAGGGGCCGCGGGACAGGGGATTCACCCCTCCACTTT. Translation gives CVSRGRGTGDSPLHF.

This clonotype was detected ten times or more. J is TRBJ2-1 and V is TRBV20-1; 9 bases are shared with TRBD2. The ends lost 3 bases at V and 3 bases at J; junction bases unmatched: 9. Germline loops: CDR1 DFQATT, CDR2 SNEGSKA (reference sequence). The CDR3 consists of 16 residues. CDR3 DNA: TGCAGTGCTAGGCCCCCCGGACTAGCGAGCTACAATGAGCAGTTCTTC. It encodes CSARPPGLASYNEQFF.